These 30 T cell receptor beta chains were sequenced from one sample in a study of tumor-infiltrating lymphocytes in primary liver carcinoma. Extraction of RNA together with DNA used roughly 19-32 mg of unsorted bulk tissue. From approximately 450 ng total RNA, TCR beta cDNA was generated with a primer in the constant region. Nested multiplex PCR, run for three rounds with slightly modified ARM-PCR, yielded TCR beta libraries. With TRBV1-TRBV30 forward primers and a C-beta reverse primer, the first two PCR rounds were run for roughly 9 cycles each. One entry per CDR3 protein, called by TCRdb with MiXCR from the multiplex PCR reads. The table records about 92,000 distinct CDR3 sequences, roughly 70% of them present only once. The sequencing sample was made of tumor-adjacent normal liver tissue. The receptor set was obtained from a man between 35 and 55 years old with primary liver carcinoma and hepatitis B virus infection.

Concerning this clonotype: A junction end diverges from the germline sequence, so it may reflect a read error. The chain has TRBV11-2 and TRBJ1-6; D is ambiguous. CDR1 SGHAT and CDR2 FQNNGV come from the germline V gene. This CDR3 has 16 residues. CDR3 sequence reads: CACSLGFSGEGSPLHF. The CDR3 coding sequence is TGTGCCTGCAGCTTAGGGTTCTCTGGAGAAGGTTCGCCCCTCCACTTT.

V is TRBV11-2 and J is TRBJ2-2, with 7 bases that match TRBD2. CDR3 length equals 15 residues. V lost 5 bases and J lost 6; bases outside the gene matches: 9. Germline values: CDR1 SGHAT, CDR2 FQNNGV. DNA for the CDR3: TGTGCCAGCAGCCACGTCCGGGGGAGGGCCGGGGAGCTGTTTTTT. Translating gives CASSHVRGRAGELFF.

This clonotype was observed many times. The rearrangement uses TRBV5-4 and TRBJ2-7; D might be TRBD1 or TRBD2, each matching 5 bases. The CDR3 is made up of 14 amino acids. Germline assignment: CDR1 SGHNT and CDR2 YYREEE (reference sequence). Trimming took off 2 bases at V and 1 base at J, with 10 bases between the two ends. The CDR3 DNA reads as TGTGCCAGCAGCTTTATGGGACCGTCCTACGAGCAGTACTTC. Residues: CASSFMGPSYEQYF.

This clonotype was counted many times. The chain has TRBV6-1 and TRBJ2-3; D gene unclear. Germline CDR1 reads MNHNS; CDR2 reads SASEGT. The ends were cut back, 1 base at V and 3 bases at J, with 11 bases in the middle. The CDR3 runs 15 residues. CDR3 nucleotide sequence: TGTGCCAGCAGTGAAGGGCAGGTTAGAACAGATACGCAGTATTTT. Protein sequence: CASSEGQVRTDTQYF.

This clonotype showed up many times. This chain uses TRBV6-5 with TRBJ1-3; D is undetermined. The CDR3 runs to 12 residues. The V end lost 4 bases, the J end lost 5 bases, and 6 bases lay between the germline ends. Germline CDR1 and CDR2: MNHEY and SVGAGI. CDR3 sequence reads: CASSSPRNTIYF. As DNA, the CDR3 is TGTGCCAGCAGTTCCCCTAGAAACACCATATATTTT.

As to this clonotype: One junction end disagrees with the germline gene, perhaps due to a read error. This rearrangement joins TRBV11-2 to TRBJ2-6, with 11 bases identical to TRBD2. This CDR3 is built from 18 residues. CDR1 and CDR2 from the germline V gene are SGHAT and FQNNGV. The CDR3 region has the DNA TGTGCCAGCAGCCTACGACTAGCGGGACTCCCTGGGGCCAACATCCTGACTTTC. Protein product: CASSLRLAGLPGANILTF.

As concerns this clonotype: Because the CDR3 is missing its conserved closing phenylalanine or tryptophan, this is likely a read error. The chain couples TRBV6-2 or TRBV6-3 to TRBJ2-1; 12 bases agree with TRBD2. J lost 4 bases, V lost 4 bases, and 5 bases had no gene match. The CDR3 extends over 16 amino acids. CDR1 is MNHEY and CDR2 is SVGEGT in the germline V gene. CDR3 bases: TGTGCCAGCAGTTCGACTAGCGGGAGTGCGTACAATGAGCAGTTCCTC. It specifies CASSSTSGSAYNEQFL.

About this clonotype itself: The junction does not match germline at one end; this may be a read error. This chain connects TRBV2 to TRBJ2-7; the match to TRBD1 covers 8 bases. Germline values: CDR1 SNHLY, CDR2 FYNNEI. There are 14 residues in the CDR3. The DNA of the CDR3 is TGTGCCATCAGTTGGACAGGGAACTCCTACGAGCAGTACTTC. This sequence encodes CAISWTGNSYEQYF.

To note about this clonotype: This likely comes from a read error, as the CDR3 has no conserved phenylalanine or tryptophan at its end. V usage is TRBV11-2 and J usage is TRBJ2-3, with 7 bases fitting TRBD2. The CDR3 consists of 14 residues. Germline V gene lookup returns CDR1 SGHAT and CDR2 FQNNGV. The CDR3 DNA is TGTGCCTCACTGAAGCGGGGCAGCACAAATACGCAGTATCTT. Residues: CASLKRGSTNTQYL.

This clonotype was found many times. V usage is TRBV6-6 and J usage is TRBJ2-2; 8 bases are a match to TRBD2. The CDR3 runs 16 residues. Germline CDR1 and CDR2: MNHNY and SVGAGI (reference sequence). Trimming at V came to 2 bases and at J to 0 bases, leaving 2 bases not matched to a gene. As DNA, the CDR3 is TGTGCCAGCAGTTACCTGCGGGAGGCGAACACCGGGGAGCTGTTTTTT. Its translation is CASSYLREANTGELFF.

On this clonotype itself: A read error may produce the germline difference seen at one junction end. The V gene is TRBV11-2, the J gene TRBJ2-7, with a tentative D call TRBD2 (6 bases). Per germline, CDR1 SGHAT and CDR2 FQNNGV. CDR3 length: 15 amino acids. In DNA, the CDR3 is TGTGCCAGCAGCTGGCAGGCGGGACTGGGCTACGAACAGTACTTC. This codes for CASSWQAGLGYEQYF.

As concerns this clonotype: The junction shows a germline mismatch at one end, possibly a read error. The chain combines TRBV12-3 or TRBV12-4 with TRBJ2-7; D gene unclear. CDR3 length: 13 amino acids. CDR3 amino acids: CTSTRWEYYEQYF. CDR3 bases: TGTACCAGCACCAGATGGGAATACTACGAGCAGTACTTC.

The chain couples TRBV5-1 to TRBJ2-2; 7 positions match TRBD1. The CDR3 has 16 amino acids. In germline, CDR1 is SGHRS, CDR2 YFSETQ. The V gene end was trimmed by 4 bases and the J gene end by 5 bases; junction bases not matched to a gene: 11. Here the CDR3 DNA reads TGCGCCAGCAGCCTAAGCCCGACAGGGACAACCGGGGAGCTGTTTTTT. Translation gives CASSLSPTGTTGELFF.

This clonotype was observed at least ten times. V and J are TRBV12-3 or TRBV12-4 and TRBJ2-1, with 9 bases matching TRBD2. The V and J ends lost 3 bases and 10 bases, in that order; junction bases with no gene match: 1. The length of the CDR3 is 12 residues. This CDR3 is CASSFLAGEQFF. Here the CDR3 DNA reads TGTGCCAGCAGTTTCCTAGCGGGGGAGCAGTTCTTC.

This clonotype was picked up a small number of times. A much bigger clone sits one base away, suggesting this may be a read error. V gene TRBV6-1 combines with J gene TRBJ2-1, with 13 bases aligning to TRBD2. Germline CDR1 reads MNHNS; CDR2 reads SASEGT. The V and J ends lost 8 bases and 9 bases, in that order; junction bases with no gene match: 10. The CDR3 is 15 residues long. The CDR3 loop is CASGGRLAGGIEQFF. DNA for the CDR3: TGTGCCAGCGGTGGACGACTAGCGGGAGGAATTGAGCAGTTCTTC.

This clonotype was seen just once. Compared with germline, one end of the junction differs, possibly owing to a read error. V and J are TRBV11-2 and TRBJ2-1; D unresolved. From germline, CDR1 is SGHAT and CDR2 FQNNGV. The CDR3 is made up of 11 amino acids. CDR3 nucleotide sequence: TGTGCCAGCAGCTTAGGTAGTGAGCGGTTCTTC. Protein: CASSLGSERFF.

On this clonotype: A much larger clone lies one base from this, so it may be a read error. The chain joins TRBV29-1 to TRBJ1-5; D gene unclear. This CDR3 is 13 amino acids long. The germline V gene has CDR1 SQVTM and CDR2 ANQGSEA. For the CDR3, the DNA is TGCAGCGCCGCCGGGGTCAGCAATCAGCTCCAGCATTTT. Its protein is CSAAGVSNQLQHF.

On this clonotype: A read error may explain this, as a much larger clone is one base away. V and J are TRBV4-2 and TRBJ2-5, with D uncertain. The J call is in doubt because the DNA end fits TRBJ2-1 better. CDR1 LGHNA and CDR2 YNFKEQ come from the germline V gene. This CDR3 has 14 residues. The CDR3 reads CASSPAADQETQFF. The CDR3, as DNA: TGTGCCAGCAGCCCGGCGGCAGACCAAGAGACCCAGTTCTTC.

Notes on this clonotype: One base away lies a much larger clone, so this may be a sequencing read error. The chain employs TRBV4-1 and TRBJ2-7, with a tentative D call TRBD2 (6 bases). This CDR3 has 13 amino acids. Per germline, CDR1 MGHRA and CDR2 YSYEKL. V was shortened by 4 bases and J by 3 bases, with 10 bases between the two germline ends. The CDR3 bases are TGCGCCAGCAGCCCGGACTACAACTACGAGCAGTACTTC. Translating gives CASSPDYNYEQYF.

The CDR3 reads CSVRTGLAGWEQYF. The DNA for the CDR3 is TGCAGCGTACGGACGGGGCTAGCGGGCTGGGAGCAGTACTTC. The chain couples TRBV29-1 to TRBJ2-7; 8 bases are shared with TRBD2. The CDR3 is made up of 14 amino acids. The ends lost 6 bases at V and 7 bases at J; junction bases unmatched: 14. CDR1 and CDR2 from the germline V gene are SQVTM and ANQGSEA.

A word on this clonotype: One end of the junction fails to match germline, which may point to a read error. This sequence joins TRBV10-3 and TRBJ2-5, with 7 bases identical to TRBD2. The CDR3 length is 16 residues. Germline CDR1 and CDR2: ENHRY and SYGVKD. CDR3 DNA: TGTGCCATCAGTGAGTCGATGTGGGAGGGAGGAGAGATCCAGTACTTC. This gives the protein CAISESMWEGGEIQYF.

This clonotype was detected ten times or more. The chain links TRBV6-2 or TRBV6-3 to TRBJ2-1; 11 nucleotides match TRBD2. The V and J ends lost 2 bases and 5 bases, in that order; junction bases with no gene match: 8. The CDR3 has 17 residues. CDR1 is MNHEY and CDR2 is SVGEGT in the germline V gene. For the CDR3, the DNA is TGTGCCAGCAGTTACCTTGTAGCGGGAGGGCTAAACAATGAGCAGTTCTTC. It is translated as CASSYLVAGGLNNEQFF.

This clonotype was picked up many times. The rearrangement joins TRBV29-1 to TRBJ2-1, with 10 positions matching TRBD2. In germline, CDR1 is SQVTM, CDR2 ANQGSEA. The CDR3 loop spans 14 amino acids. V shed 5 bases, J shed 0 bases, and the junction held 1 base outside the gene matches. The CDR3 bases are TGCAGCGTTAAGCGGGAGGGCTCCTACAATGAGCAGTTCTTC. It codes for CSVKREGSYNEQFF.

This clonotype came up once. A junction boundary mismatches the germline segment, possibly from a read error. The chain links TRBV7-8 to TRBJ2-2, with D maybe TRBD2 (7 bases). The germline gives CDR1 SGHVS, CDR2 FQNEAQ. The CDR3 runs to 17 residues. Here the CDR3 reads CASSLAVGGPNTGGLFF. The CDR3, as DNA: TGTGCCAGCAGCTTAGCTGTGGGGGGGCCCAACACCGGGGGGCTGTTTTTT.

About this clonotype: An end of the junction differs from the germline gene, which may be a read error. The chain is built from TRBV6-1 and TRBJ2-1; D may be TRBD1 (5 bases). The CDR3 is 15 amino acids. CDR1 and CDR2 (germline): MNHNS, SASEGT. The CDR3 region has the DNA TGTGCCAGCAGTGGTAGGACAAGACTTGCTGATGATCAGTTCTTC. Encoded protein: CASSGRTRLADDQFF.

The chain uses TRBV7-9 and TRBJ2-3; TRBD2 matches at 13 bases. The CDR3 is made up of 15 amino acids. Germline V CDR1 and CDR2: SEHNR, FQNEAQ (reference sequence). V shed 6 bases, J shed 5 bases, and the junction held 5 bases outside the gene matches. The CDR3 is CASRSLAGGVDTQYF. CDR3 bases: TGTGCCAGCAGGTCACTAGCGGGAGGGGTAGATACGCAGTATTTT.

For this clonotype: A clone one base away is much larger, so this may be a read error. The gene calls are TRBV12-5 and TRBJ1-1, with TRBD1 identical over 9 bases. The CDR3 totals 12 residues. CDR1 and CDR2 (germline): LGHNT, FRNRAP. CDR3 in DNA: TGTGTTAATGGTTTGGGACAGGGAAAAGCTTTCTTT. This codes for CVNGLGQGKAFF.

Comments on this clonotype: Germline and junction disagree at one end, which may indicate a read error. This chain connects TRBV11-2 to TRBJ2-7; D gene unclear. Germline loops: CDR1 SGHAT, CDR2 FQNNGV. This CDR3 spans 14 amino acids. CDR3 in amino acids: CVSSLDAWAYEQYF. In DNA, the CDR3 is TGTGTCAGCAGCTTAGATGCGTGGGCCTACGAGCAGTACTTC.

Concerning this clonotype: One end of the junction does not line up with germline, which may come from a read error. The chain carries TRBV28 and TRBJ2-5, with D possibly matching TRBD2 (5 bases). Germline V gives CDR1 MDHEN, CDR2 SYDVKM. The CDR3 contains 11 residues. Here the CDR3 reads CVSGRSETQYF. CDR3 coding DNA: TGTGTCAGCGGACGCTCGGAGACCCAGTACTTC.

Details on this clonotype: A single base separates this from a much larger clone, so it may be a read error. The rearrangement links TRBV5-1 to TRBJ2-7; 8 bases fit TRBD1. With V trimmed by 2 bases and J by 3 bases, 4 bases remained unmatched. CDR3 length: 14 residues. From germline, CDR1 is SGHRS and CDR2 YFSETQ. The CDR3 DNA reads TGCGCCAGCAGCTTCCCAGGGGGCGTCTACGAGCAGTACTTC. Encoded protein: CASSFPGGVYEQYF.